The 20 T cell receptor beta chains below were found in one sample sequenced in a study of cytomegalovirus exposure and HLA in healthy donors. The repertoire was sequenced with immunoSEQ multiplex PCR; TCRdb's copy has only in-frame clones and lacks some. This sample carries approximately 120,000 clones, 75% to 90% of them seen once, and the ten largest clones take roughly 2%. Sequenced material: PBMCs. Receptor source: a young woman in good health and CMV-seronegative.

V gene TRBV11-3 combines with J gene TRBJ2-1; weak D call: TRBD1 (6 bases). The CDR3 consists of 16 residues. V lost 2 bases to trimming and J lost 3 bases, with 14 bases between them. Per the germline V gene, CDR1 is SGHNT and CDR2 is YENEEA. CDR3 nucleotides: TGTGCCAGCAGCTTATTTACAGGGTGGGGCTACAATGAGCAGTTCTTC. This gives the protein CASSLFTGWGYNEQFF.

This rearrangement joins TRBV29-1 to TRBJ2-2; 10 positions agree with TRBD1. Germline trimming cut 7 bases from V and 5 bases from J; bases unmatched to any gene: 4. The CDR3 extends over 13 amino acids. In germline, CDR1 is SQVTM, CDR2 ANQGSEA. The CDR3 loop reads CSGRTGGTGELFF. CDR3 bases: TGCAGCGGGAGGACAGGGGGTACCGGGGAGCTGTTTTTT.

The chain combines TRBV19 with TRBJ2-2; 9 bases agree with TRBD2. The CDR3 length is 15 residues. Germline V lookup: CDR1 LNHDA, CDR2 SQIVND (reference sequence). J gave up 4 bases and V 6 bases, and 6 bases lay outside the gene matches. The CDR3 is CASSPVAGATGELFF. The CDR3, as DNA: TGTGCCAGTAGCCCCGTAGCGGGAGCCACCGGGGAGCTGTTTTTT.

This chain joins TRBV6-1 and TRBJ2-4; 7 bases line up with TRBD2. This CDR3 contains 14 residues. Unmatched junction bases numbered 3, after V lost 7 bases and J lost 0 bases. Germline V gene sequence: CDR1 MNHNS, CDR2 SASEGT. The CDR3 reads CASKRDLAKNIQYF. CDR3 DNA: TGTGCCAGCAAGCGGGACTTAGCCAAAAACATTCAGTACTTC.

The rearrangement links TRBV15 to TRBJ1-2, with 8 bases matching TRBD1. Unmatched junction bases numbered 4, after V lost 4 bases and J lost 0 bases. The CDR3 spans 15 residues. The germline V gene has CDR1 LNHNV and CDR2 YYDKDF (reference sequence). The DNA of the CDR3 is TGTGCCACCAGCACCCGGACAGGGACTAACTATGGCTACACCTTC. It encodes CATSTRTGTNYGYTF.

The rearrangement joins TRBV11-2 to TRBJ2-3; 9 bases align to TRBD2. V lost 1 base to trimming and J lost 3 bases; unmatched junction nucleotides: 14. The CDR3 consists of 19 residues. CDR1 and CDR2 (germline): SGHAT, FQNNGV. The CDR3 here is CASSLGPLNSGRGTDTQYF. As DNA, the CDR3 is TGTGCCAGCAGCTTAGGCCCCCTAAATAGCGGGAGAGGGACAGATACGCAGTATTTT. Complete variable domain (other parts from reference TRBV11-2 and TRBJ2-3): EAGVAQSPRYKIIEKRQSVAFWCNPISGHATLYWYQQILGQGPKLLIQFQNNGVVDDSQLPKDRFSAERLKGVDSTLKIQPAKLEDSAVYLCASSLGPLNSGRGTDTQYFGPGTRLTVL.

This chain joins TRBV7-2 and TRBJ2-1, with TRBD2 matching over 13 bases. V was clipped by 6 bases and J by 9 bases; unmatched bases: 17. The germline V gene has CDR1 SGHTA and CDR2 FQGNSA. This CDR3 has 18 amino acids. The CDR3: CASSQQLAGGRFAPEQFF. Written as DNA, the CDR3 is TGTGCCAGCAGTCAACAACTAGCGGGAGGGCGGTTTGCTCCTGAGCAGTTCTTC. Full variable domain (remainder filled in from reference TRBV7-2 and TRBJ2-1): GAGVSQSPSNKVTEKGKDVELRCDPISGHTALYWYRQSLGQGLEFLIYFQGNSAPDKSGLPSDRFSAERTGGSVSTLTIQRTQQEDSAVYLCASSQQLAGGRFAPEQFFGPGTRLTVL.

CDR3 nucleotides: TGTGCCAGCAGCTTAGCCGGACAGGGGGCCGACGAGCAGTACTTC. Its translation is CASSLAGQGADEQYF. The V and J genes are TRBV7-9 and TRBJ2-7; 11 bases match TRBD1. CDR1 SEHNR and CDR2 FQNEAQ come from the germline V gene (reference sequence). The CDR3 loop spans 15 amino acids. The V and J ends lost 0 bases and 5 bases, in that order; junction bases with no gene match: 3. The full variable domain, in which reference TRBV7-9 and TRBJ2-7 provide the parts outside the CDR3, is DTGVSQNPRHKITKRGQNVTFRCDPISEHNRLYWYRQTLGQGPEFLTYFQNEAQLEKSRLLSDRFSAERPKGSFSTLEIQRTEQGDSAMYLCASSLAGQGADEQYFGPGTRLTVT.

The V and J genes are TRBV11-2 and TRBJ1-4; D possibly corresponds to TRBD1 (6 bases). V was trimmed by 2 bases and J by 8 bases, leaving 6 bases between them. The V gene's germline CDR1 is SGHAT and CDR2 FQNNGV. This CDR3 spans 12 amino acids. CDR3 sequence reads: CASSLTGEKLFF. CDR3 bases: TGTGCCAGCAGCTTAACAGGGGAAAAACTGTTTTTT.

CDR3 nucleotide sequence: TGTGCCAGCTCCCCGACGGCGGCGGTTGGAAACACCATATATTTT. Amino acids: CASSPTAAVGNTIYF. The rearrangement joins TRBV6-5 to TRBJ1-3; D is unclear. The CDR3 runs to 15 residues. V was clipped by 8 bases and J by 3 bases, with 17 bases between them. CDR1 and CDR2 (germline): MNHEY, SVGAGI.

Turning to this clone: The same CDR3 is also encoded by other DNA sequences in this sample. The gene calls are TRBV28 and TRBJ2-6, with D perhaps matching TRBD1 (6 bases). CDR3 length equals 15 residues. V was shortened by 6 bases and J by 2 bases, with 11 bases between the two germline ends. CDR1 MDHEN and CDR2 SYDVKM come from the germline V gene. The CDR3 protein is CASSLTGPGANVLTF. CDR3 nucleotide sequence: TGTGCCAGCAGCCTGACAGGACCTGGGGCCAACGTCCTGACTTTC. Full variable domain (remainder filled in from reference TRBV28 and TRBJ2-6): DVKVTQSSRYLVKRTGEKVFLECVQDMDHENMFWYRQDPGLGLRLIYFSYDVKMKEKGDIPEGYSVSREKKERFSLILESASTNQTSMYLCASSLTGPGANVLTFGAGSRLTVL.

Notes on this clone: The DNA is left out, because the CDR3 cannot be placed on it with certainty; the CDR3 is given as TCRdb lists it. The rearrangement links TRBV10-2 to TRBJ2-3; the D segment call TRBD2 is taken from the table without a DNA check. 18 amino acids form the CDR3, both terminal residues included. Germline V CDR1 and CDR2: WSHSY, SAAADI. CDR3 in amino acids: CASSESGRASGATDTQYF.

This clone was seen just once. This rearrangement joins TRBV9 to TRBJ1-1; D perhaps matches TRBD1 (5 bases). Trimming stripped 0 bases from V and 6 bases from J, with 15 bases between. The germline gives CDR1 SGDLS, CDR2 YYNGEE. The CDR3 is made up of 15 amino acids. In DNA form, the CDR3 reads TGTGCCAGCAGCGTAGGCCAGGGCAAAGGGGCTGAAGCTTTCTTT. Encoded protein: CASSVGQGKGAEAFF.

The chain joins TRBV28 to TRBJ1-2; TRBD1 agrees at 8 bases. The length of the CDR3 is 13 residues. Germline V gives CDR1 MDHEN, CDR2 SYDVKM. The V segment lost 5 bases and the J segment 6 bases; nucleotides outside the gene matches: 5. The CDR3 region is CASSADRVDGYTF. The CDR3 nucleotides are TGTGCCAGCAGTGCGGACAGGGTGGATGGCTACACCTTC.

The V gene is TRBV10-3, the J gene TRBJ1-3; TRBD1 matches 7 bases. Trimming cost V 7 bases and J 1 base; bases outside gene matches: 10. The CDR3 spans 16 residues. CDR1 ENHRY and CDR2 SYGVKD come from the germline V gene. The CDR3 DNA reads as TGTGCCATCACCGACATCAACAGGGGTTCTGGAAACACCATATATTTT. This gives the protein CAITDINRGSGNTIYF.

This clone occurred once. V usage is TRBV4-1 and J usage is TRBJ2-3, with TRBD1 as a possible D gene (7 bases). Trimming removed 0 bases from V and 6 bases from J, with 19 bases in between. Germline CDR1 MGHRA, CDR2 YSYEKL. CDR3 length: 17 amino acids. In DNA, the CDR3 is TGCGCCAGCAGCCAAGATAGCCAGGGGGGAGTTTGGGATACGCAGTATTTT. Its protein product is CASSQDSQGGVWDTQYF.

The CDR3 sequence is CASSRDRYQPQHF. In DNA, the CDR3 is TGTGCCAGCAGTAGGGACAGGTATCAGCCCCAGCATTTT. The genes are TRBV2 and TRBJ1-5, with 8 bases fitting TRBD1. Germline V lookup: CDR1 SNHLY, CDR2 FYNNEI. The junction had 2 bases not matched to a gene; V was cut back by 5 bases and J by 5 bases. This CDR3 region has 13 residues.

The chain couples TRBV5-4 to TRBJ2-6, with TRBD2 matching 9 bases. CDR3 length: 17 residues. The germline V gene encodes CDR1 SGHNT and CDR2 YYREEE (reference sequence). With 1 base clipped from V and 0 bases from J, the junction kept 2 bases outside the gene matches. CDR3 residues: CASSLSGRLSGANVLTF. The CDR3 DNA reads as TGTGCCAGCAGCTTGAGCGGGAGGCTCTCTGGGGCCAACGTCCTGACTTTC. Filled out from reference TRBV5-4 and TRBJ2-6, the complete variable domain reads ETGVTQSPTHLIKTRGQQVTLRCSSQSGHNTVSWYQQALGQGPQFIFQYYREEENGRGNFPPRFSGLQFPNYSSELNVNALELDDSALYLCASSLSGRLSGANVLTFGAGSRLTVL.

This chain uses TRBV6-1 with TRBJ2-7; TRBD2 matches at 7 bases. The trim removed 6 bases at V and 0 bases at J, leaving 5 bases unmatched. The CDR3 contains 14 residues. Germline V lookup: CDR1 MNHNS, CDR2 SASEGT. The CDR3 coding sequence is TGTGCCAGCAGGTCCGGCGGGAGCTCCTACGAGCAGTACTTC. It codes for CASRSGGSSYEQYF.

This clone was counted only a few times. This chain links TRBV7-6 with TRBJ2-7, with TRBD1 matching 8 bases. With 5 bases clipped from V and 9 bases from J, the junction kept 12 bases outside the gene matches. CDR3 length: 14 amino acids. Germline CDR1 reads SGHVS; CDR2 reads FNYEAQ. This CDR3 reads CASSVPDRGSRQYF. CDR3 bases: TGTGCCAGCAGCGTGCCAGACAGGGGATCAAGGCAGTACTTC.